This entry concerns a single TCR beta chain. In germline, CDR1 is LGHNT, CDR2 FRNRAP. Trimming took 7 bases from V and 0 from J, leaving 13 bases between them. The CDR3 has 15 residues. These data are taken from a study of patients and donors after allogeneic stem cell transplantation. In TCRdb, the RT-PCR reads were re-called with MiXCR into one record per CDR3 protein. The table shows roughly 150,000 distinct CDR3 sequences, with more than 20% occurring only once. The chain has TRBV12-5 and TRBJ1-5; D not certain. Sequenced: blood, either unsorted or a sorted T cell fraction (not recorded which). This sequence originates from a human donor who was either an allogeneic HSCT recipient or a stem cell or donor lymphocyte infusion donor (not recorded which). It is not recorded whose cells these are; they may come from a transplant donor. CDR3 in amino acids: CASAPEGPSNQPQHF. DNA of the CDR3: TGTGCTAGTGCTCCTGAGGGTCCTAGCAATCAGCCCCAGCATTTT.